A selection of T cell receptor beta chains follows, all from one sample in a study of blood T cell repertoires in COVID-19. The repertoire was sequenced with immunoSEQ multiplex PCR; TCRdb's copy has only in-frame clones and lacks some. The data hold roughly 310,000 clones, with 88% observed a single time. The sequencing sample was made of peripheral blood. Every receptor here comes from a woman in her 50s with active or convalescent COVID-19. Both conserved end residues are part of each CDR3. Each record gives: clone size, V gene, J gene, D gene, CDR3 DNA, CDR3 protein. The D gene is left open where the match is weak. Not all rows give a size; the values are once, few, many and, for expanded clones, a class.

NA	TRBV4-2	TRBJ2-3	TRBD2	TGTGCCAGCAGCCAGGGTAGCGGGCAACTGAGCACAGATACGCAGTATTTT	CASSQGSGQLSTDTQYF
NA	TRBV29-1	TRBJ2-1	TRBD1	TGCAGCGTTGAGGGGACAGAGTACAATGAGCAGTTCTTC	CSVEGTEYNEQFF
once	TRBV19	TRBJ1-2	TRBD1	TGTGCCAGTAGTATAGGGTCGGGACAGGGGAGCGTTTACTATGGCTACACCTTC	CASSIGSGQGSVYYGYTF
NA	TRBV7-2	TRBJ2-3	NA	TGTGCCAGCAGCTTAGTCGAGAGCAGCACAGATACGCAGTATTTT	CASSLVESSTDTQYF
once	TRBV7-2	TRBJ2-7	NA	TGTGCCAGCGAGGGCTGGGCGGGTGAGGCCTACGAGCAGTACTTC	CASEGWAGEAYEQYF
NA	TRBV19	TRBJ1-2	NA	TGTGCCAGTAGTATGATAATCTCGCAGGGGTTCCTGTATGGCTACACCTTC	CASSMIISQGFLYGYTF
NA	TRBV5-4	TRBJ1-4	NA	TGTGCCAGCAGCTCGGGGGGGGTGCGAACTAATGAAAAACTGTTTTTT	CASSSGGVRTNEKLFF
once	TRBV6-5	TRBJ2-1	TRBD2	TGTGCCAGCAGTTACCCAACTAGCGGGGGGGCACGGGAGCAGTTCTTC	CASSYPTSGGAREQFF
NA	TRBV7-7	TRBJ2-7	TRBD2	TGTGCTAGCAGTCAAGCGCCGGGGGGTTTGTACGAGCAGTACTTC	CASSQAPGGLYEQYF
NA	TRBV6-2/TRBV6-3	TRBJ1-1	TRBD1	TGTGCCAGCAGCGCACAGGGGTTGAACACTGAAGCTTTCTTT	CASSAQGLNTEAFF
NA	TRBV28	TRBJ2-5	NA	TGTGCCAGCAGTTTCGGGATATCCCAAGAGACCCAGTACTTC	CASSFGISQETQYF
once	TRBV12-5	TRBJ1-5	NA	TGTGCTAGTGGTTTGGGGGGGCTCAGGCAGCCCCAGCATTTT	CASGLGGLRQPQHF
NA	TRBV11-3	TRBJ2-7	NA	TGTGCCAGCAGCTTAAGTACGGGCGAGCAGTACTTC	CASSLSTGEQYF
NA	TRBV30	TRBJ1-6	TRBD1	TGTGCCTGGAGTCTAGGACAGGGGAATTCACCCCTCCACTTT	CAWSLGQGNSPLHF
NA	TRBV7-2	TRBJ2-3	TRBD2	TGTGCCAGCAGCTTATCTAGCGGGGAAAGCGGGGCGCAGTATTTT	CASSLSSGESGAQYF
NA	TRBV30	TRBJ1-1	NA	TGTGCCTGGAACCGAGGGAACACTGAAGCTTTCTTT	CAWNRGNTEAFF
NA	TRBV7-9	TRBJ1-1	NA	TGTGCCAGCAGCTTAAGGGAGGGAGGTTACACTGAAGCTTTCTTT	CASSLREGGYTEAFF
NA	TRBV7-2	TRBJ2-7	TRBD2	TGTGCCAGCAGCTTATCGCGGGGGGCTCCCTACGAGCAGTACTTC	CASSLSRGAPYEQYF
NA	TRBV19	TRBJ2-5	NA	TGTGCCACTCGGACAGCAAAAGAGACCCAGTACTTC	CATRTAKETQYF
NA	TRBV11-1	TRBJ1-1	NA	TGTGCCAGCAGCTTAGGCAGGGAATCTGAAGCTTTCTTT	CASSLGRESEAFF
NA	TRBV27	TRBJ2-7	TRBD1	TGTGCCAGCGCGCCGGGACAGAGGCCCTACGAGCAGTACTTC	CASAPGQRPYEQYF
NA	TRBV6-4	TRBJ2-5	TRBD1	TGTGCCAGCAGTGACTCCAATAAATTTCAGGGGGTAATGGAGACCCAGTACTTC	CASSDSNKFQGVMETQYF
NA	TRBV27	TRBJ2-2	NA	TGTGCCAGCAGTCCCCCTGTCGGGGAGCTGTTTTTT	CASSPPVGELFF
NA	TRBV15	TRBJ2-7	NA	TGTGCCACCAGCCCCGGACTGGGAACGAGGGAGCAGTACTTC	CATSPGLGTREQYF
NA	TRBV9	TRBJ2-5	TRBD2	TGTGCCAGCAGCGAACCGGGACTAGCTCGGCAAGAGACCCAGTACTTC	CASSEPGLARQETQYF
once	TRBV5-1	TRBJ1-1	NA	TGCGCCAGCAGCTCACCCCCGGGGAACACTGAAGCTTTCTTT	CASSSPPGNTEAFF
once	TRBV28	TRBJ2-3	NA	TGTGCCAGCAGTTTGAGGGGGGGAGATACGCAGTATTTT	CASSLRGGDTQYF
NA	TRBV27	TRBJ2-1	TRBD1	TGTGCCAGCAGGCTTCGGACAGGGGGGGTTGAGCAGTTCTTC	CASRLRTGGVEQFF
once	TRBV10-2	TRBJ2-5	TRBD1	TGCGCCAGCTGGACAGGGAGGGAGACCCAGTACTTC	CASWTGRETQYF
once	TRBV7-2	TRBJ1-5	NA	TGTGCCAGCAGCCCCCAGGGGATTGGCAATCAGCCCCAGCATTTT	CASSPQGIGNQPQHF
NA	TRBV24-1	TRBJ2-3	TRBD2	TGTGCCACCAGTGGAGGCGGGAGCGGGACAGATACGCAGTATTTT	CATSGGGSGTDTQYF
NA	TRBV9	TRBJ2-3	TRBD2	TGTGCCAGCAGCACCCGGACTAGGGAGAGAGATACGCAGTATTTT	CASSTRTRERDTQYF
NA	TRBV5-1	TRBJ1-2	NA	TGCGCCAGCAGCTTGGACGCGGGATATGGCTACACCTTC	CASSLDAGYGYTF
NA	TRBV27	TRBJ2-7	TRBD1	TGTGCCAGCAGTTTTGTTGCTGGACAGGGTCTTCTGGAGCAGTACTTC	CASSFVAGQGLLEQYF
NA	TRBV12-5	TRBJ2-1	NA	TGTGCTAGTGGTTTCGCCCTAGGGGGCAATGAGCAGTTCTTC	CASGFALGGNEQFF
once	TRBV3-1/TRBV3-2	TRBJ1-5	NA	TGTGCCAGCAGCCAAGTTGTCCGAGAAAATCAGCCCCAGCATTTT	CASSQVVRENQPQHF
NA	TRBV20-1	TRBJ2-1	TRBD2	TGCAGTGCTAGTGACGACGGGACTATACGCCGGGCGGATGAGCAGTTCTTC	CSASDDGTIRRADEQFF
NA	TRBV27	TRBJ1-6	NA	TGTGCCAGCAGTCTACTAAATTCACCCCTCCACTTT	CASSLLNSPLHF
NA	TRBV6-2/TRBV6-3	TRBJ2-7	NA	TGTGCCAGCAGTTACTCATCGCAGGGGTGGGATCACTACGAGCAGTACTTC	CASSYSSQGWDHYEQYF
NA	TRBV27	TRBJ2-1	TRBD2	TGTGCCAGCAGTTTATTCCTAGCGGGAGAAGGTGAGCAGTTCTTC	CASSLFLAGEGEQFF
NA	TRBV11-3	TRBJ1-4	NA	TGTGCCAGCAGCTCGCCAGGGACATGTAATGAAAAACTGTTTTTT	CASSSPGTCNEKLFF
NA	TRBV13	TRBJ2-3	TRBD2	TGTGCCAGCAGCTCGTCGGGACTAGCGGGAGGCGGTCAGTATTTT	CASSSSGLAGGGQYF
NA	TRBV2	TRBJ2-7	TRBD1	TGTGCCAGCAGCGGAGGACAGGGGGTAGCAAAGCAGTACTTC	CASSGGQGVAKQYF
NA	TRBV19	TRBJ1-1	NA	TGTGCCAGTAGCCCGACGGGAACCACTGAAGCTTTCTTT	CASSPTGTTEAFF
NA	TRBV4-1	TRBJ2-3	TRBD2	TGCGCCAGCAGCCAAGATGCTAGCGGGAGGGCCAATATTAAACCAGATACGCAGTATTTT	CASSQDASGRANIKPDTQYF
NA	TRBV25-1	TRBJ2-2	NA	TGTGCCAGCAGTGAATATGTGGAGGATAACACCGGGGAGCTGTTTTTT	CASSEYVEDNTGELFF
NA	TRBV24-1	TRBJ2-1	TRBD2	TGTGCCACCAGTGATTCTAGCGGGGGGACAGGTCCGTTCTTC	CATSDSSGGTGPFF